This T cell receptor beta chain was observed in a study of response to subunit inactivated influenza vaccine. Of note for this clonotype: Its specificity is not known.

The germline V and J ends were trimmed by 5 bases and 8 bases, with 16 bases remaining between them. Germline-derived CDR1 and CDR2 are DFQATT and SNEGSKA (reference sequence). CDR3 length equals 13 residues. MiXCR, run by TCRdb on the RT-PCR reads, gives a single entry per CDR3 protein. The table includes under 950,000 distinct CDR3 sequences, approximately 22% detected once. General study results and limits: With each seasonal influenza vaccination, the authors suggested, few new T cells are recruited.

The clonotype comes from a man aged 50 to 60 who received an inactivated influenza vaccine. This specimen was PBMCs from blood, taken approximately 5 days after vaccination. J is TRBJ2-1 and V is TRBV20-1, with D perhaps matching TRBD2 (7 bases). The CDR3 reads CSAETTGGHEQFF. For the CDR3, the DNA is TGCAGTGCTGAAACTACCGGGGGGCATGAGCAGTTCTTC.